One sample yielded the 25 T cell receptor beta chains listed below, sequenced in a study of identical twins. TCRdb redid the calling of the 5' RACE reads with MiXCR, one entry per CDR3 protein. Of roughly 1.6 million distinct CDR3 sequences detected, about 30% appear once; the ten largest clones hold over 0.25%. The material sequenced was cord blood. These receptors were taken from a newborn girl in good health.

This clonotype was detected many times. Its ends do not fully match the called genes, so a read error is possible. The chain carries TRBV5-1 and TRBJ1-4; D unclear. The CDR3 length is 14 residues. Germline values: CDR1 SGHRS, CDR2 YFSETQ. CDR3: CASSSTTTNEKLFF. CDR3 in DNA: TGTGCCAGCAGTTCGACAACAACTAATGAAAAACTGTTTTTT.

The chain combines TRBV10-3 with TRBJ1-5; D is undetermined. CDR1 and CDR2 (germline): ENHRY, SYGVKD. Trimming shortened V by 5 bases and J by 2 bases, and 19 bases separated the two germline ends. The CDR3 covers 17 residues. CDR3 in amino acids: CAISIRRDLGGNQPQHF. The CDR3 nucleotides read TGTGCCATCAGTATTCGCAGAGATCTCGGGGGCAATCAGCCCCAGCATTTT.

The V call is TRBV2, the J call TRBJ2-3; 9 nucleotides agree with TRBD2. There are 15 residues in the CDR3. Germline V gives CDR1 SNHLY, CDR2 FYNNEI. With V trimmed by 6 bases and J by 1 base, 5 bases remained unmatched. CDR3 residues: CASRVWTSGTDTQYF. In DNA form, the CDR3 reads TGTGCCAGCAGGGTTTGGACTAGCGGCACAGATACGCAGTATTTT.

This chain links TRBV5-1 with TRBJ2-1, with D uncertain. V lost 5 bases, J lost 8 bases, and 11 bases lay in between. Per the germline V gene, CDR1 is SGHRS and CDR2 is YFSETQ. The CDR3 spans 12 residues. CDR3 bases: TGCGCCAGCAGGCAGATAAGTGATGAGCAGTTCTTC. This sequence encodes CASRQISDEQFF.

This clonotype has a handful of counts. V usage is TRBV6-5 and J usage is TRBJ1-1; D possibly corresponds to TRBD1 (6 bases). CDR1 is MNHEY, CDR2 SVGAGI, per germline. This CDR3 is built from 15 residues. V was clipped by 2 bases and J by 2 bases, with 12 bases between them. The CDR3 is CASSYLLGGNTEAFF. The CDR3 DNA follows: TGTGCCAGCAGTTACCTCTTAGGGGGTAACACTGAAGCTTTCTTT.

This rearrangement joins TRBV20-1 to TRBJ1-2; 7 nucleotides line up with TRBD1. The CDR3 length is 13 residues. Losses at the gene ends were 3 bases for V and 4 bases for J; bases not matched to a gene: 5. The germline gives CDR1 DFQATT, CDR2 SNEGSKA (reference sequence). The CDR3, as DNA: TGCAGTGCTAGTGGTTACAGGGGCTATGGCTACACCTTC. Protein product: CSASGYRGYGYTF.

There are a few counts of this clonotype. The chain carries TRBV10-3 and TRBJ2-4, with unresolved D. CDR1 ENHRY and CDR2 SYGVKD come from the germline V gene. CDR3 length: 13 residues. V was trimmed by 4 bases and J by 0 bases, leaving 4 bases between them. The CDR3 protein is CAISAGAKNIQYF. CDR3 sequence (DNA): TGTGCCATCAGTGCGGGAGCCAAAAACATTCAGTACTTC.

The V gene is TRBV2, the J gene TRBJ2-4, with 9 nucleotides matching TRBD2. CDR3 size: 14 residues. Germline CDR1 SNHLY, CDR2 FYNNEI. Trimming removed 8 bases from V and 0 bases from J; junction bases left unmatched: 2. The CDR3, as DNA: TGTGCCAGCGCTAGCGGGGCAGCCAAAAACATTCAGTACTTC. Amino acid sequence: CASASGAAKNIQYF.

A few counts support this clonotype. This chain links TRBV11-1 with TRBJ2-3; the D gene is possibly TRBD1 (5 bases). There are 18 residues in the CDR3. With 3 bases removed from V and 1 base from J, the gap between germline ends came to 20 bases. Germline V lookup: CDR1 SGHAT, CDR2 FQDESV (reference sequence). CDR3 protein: CASSFSPTVSLGTDTQYF. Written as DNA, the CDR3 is TGTGCCAGCAGCTTTAGCCCGACAGTGTCTCTTGGCACAGATACGCAGTATTTT.

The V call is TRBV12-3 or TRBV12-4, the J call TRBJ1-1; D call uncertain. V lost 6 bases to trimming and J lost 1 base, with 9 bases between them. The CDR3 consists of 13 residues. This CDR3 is CASRRHRNTEAFF. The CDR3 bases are TGTGCCAGCAGGCGACATAGGAACACTGAAGCTTTCTTT.

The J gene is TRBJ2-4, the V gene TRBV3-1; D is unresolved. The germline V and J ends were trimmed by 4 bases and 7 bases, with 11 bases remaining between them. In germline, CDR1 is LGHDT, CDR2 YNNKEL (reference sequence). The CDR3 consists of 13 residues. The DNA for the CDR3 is TGTGCCAGCAGCCCCGGTTTCACCAACATTCAGTACTTC. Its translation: CASSPGFTNIQYF.

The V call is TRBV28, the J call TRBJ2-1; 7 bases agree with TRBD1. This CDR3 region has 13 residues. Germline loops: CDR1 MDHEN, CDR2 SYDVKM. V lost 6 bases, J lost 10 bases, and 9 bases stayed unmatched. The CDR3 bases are TGTGCCAGCAGCCGACAGGGTAGCTACGAGCAGTTCTTC. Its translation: CASSRQGSYEQFF.

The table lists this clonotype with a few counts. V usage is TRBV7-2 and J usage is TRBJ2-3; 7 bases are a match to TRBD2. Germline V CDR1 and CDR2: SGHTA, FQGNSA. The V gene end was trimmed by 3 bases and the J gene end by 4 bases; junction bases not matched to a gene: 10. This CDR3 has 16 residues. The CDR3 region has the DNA TGTGCCAGCAGCTTGCTACGAGCGGGGTCCGCAGATACGCAGTATTTT. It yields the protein CASSLLRAGSADTQYF.

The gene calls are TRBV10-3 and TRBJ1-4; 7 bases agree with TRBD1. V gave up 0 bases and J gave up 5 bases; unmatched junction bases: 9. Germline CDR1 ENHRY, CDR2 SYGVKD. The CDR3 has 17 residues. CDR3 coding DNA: TGTGCCATCAGTGAGTCGCGATGGACAGGAGAAAATGAAAAACTGTTTTTT. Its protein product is CAISESRWTGENEKLFF.

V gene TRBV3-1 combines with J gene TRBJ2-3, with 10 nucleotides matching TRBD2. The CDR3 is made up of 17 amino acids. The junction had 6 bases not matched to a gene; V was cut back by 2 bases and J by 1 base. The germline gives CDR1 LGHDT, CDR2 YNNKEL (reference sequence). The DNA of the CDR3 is TGTGCCAGCAGCCAAAGGTGGGGGACTAGCGGCACAGATACGCAGTATTTT. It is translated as CASSQRWGTSGTDTQYF.

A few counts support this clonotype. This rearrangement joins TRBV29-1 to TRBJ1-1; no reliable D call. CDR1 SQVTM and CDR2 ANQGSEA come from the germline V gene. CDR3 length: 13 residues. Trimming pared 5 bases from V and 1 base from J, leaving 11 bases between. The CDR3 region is CSVSLQQNTEAFF. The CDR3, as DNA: TGCAGCGTTTCCCTACAACAGAACACTGAAGCTTTCTTT. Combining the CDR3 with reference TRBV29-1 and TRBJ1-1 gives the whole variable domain SAVISQKPSRDICQRGTSLTIQCQVDSQVTMMFWYRQQPGQSLTLIATANQGSEATYESGFVIDKFPISRPNLTFSTLTVSNMSPEDSSIYLCSVSLQQNTEAFFGQGTRLTVV.

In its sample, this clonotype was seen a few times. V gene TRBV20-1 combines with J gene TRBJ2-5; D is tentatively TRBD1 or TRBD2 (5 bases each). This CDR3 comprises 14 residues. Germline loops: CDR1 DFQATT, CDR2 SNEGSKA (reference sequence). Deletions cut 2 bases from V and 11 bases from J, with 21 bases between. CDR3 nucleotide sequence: TGCAGTGCTAGACGGGACCTCAGACACAATGAGCAGTACTTC. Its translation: CSARRDLRHNEQYF.

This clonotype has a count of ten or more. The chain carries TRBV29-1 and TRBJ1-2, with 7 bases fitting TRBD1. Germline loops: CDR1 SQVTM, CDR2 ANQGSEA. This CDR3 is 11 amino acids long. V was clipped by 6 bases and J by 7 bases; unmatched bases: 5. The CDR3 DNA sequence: TGCAGCGTCCATACAGGGGCTGGCTACACCTTC. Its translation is CSVHTGAGYTF.

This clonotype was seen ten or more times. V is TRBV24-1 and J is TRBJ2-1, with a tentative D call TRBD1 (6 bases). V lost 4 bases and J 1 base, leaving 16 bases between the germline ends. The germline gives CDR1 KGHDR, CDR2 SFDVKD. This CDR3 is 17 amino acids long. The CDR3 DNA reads TGTGCCACCAGTGACTCACGCCCGGGACATTCCTACAATGAGCAGTTCTTC. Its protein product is CATSDSRPGHSYNEQFF.

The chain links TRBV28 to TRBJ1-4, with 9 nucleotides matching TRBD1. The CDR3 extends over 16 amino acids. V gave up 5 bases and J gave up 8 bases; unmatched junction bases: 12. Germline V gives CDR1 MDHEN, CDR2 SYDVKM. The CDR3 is CASSPTYRGRGEKLFF. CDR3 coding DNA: TGTGCCAGCAGTCCAACCTACAGGGGGCGCGGCGAAAAACTGTTTTTT. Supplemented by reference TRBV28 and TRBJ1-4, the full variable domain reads DVKVTQSSRYLVKRTGEKVFLECVQDMDHENMFWYRQDPGLGLRLIYFSYDVKMKEKGDIPEGYSVSREKKERFSLILESASTNQTSMYLCASSPTYRGRGEKLFFGSGTQLSVL.

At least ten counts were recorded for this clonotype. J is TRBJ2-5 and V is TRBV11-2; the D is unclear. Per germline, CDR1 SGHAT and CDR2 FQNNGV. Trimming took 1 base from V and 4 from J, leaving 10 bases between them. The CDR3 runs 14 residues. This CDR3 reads CASSLVLVPETQYF. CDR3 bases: TGTGCCAGCAGCTTAGTTTTAGTCCCAGAGACCCAGTACTTC.

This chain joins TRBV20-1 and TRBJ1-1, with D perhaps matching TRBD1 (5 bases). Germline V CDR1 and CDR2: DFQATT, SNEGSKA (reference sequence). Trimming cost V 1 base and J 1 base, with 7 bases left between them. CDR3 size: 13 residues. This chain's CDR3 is CSARGGGNTEAFF. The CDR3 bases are TGCAGTGCTAGAGGGGGGGGGAACACTGAAGCTTTCTTT.

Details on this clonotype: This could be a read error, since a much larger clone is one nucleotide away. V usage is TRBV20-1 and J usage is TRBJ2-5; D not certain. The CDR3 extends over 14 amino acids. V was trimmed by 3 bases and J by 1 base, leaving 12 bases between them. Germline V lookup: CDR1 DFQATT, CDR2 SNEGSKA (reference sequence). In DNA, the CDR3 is TGCAGTGCTAGCAATGAACTCCGCCAAGAGACCCAGTACTTC. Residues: CSASNELRQETQYF.

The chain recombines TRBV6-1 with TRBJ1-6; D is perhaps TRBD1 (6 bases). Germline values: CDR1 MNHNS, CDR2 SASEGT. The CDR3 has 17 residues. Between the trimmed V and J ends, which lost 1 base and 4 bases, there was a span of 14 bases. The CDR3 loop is CASSEEAGRGYNSPLHF. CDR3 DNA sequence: TGTGCCAGCAGTGAAGAAGCAGGAAGGGGGTATAATTCACCCCTCCACTTT.

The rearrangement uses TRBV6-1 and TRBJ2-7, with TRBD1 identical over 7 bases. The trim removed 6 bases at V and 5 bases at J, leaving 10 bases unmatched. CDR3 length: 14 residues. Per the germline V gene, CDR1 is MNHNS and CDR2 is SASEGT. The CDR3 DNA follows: TGTGCCAGCAGAACGGAGACAGGGTCAGACGAGCAGTACTTC. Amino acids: CASRTETGSDEQYF.